Following are 10 T cell receptor beta chains from one sample sequenced in a study of T cell responses to AZD1222 COVID-19 vaccine. TCRdb's table, derived via immunoSEQ multiplex PCR, lists solely in-frame clones and lacks some. The table shows 150,000 to 200,000 clones, with just under 95% occurring only once. Sequenced here: peripheral blood, sampled on day 0 of AZD1222 vaccination. The origin of the receptors is an adult in good health.

The V call is TRBV7-8, the J call TRBJ1-2; D may be TRBD1 (6 bases). Trimming took off 5 bases at V and 2 bases at J, with 9 bases between the two ends. The V gene's germline CDR1 is SGHVS and CDR2 FQNEAQ. The CDR3 covers 13 residues. CDR3 sequence: CASSPGQNYGYTF. The CDR3 DNA reads TGTGCCAGCAGCCCGGGACAAAACTATGGCTACACCTTC.

The rearrangement joins TRBV4-3 to TRBJ1-4; maybe TRBD1 (5 bases). V lost 0 bases and J lost 5, with 16 bases in between. From germline, CDR1 is LGHNA and CDR2 YSLEER. The CDR3 has 17 residues. CDR3 DNA: TGCGCCAGCAGCCAAGATCGGAGGGGAACTCGGAATGAAAAACTGTTTTTT. Residues: CASSQDRRGTRNEKLFF.

The rearrangement links TRBV6-1 to TRBJ1-6, with D possibly matching TRBD1 (6 bases). This CDR3 is built from 17 residues. Germline values: CDR1 MNHNS, CDR2 SASEGT. V was clipped by 2 bases and J by 6 bases, with 17 bases between them. The CDR3 here is CASSERSLPGANSPLHF. The CDR3 nucleotides read TGTGCCAGCAGTGAAAGGTCACTCCCAGGGGCTAATTCACCCCTCCACTTT.

This clone has just one count. This chain links TRBV5-5 with TRBJ2-3; 7 bases match TRBD2. Germline V gene lookup returns CDR1 SGHKS and CDR2 YYEKEE (reference sequence). The CDR3 runs to 15 residues. Trimming cost V 6 bases and J 0 bases; bases outside gene matches: 7. The CDR3 DNA reads TGTGCCAGCAACCCACTAGCGACTAGCACAGATACGCAGTATTTT. It yields the protein CASNPLATSTDTQYF. Supplemented by reference TRBV5-5 and TRBJ2-3, the full variable domain reads DAGVTQSPTHLIKTRGQQVTLRCSPISGHKSVSWYQQVLGQGPQFIFQYYEKEERGRGNFPDRFSARQFPNYSSELNVNALLLGDSALYLCASNPLATSTDTQYFGPGTRLTVL.

CDR3 loop: CASSDRGAGNTIYF. The CDR3 bases are TGTGCCAGCAGTGACAGGGGGGCTGGAAACACCATATATTTT. The J gene is TRBJ1-3, the V gene TRBV6-6, with 9 bases lining up with TRBD1. The CDR3 spans 14 residues. Trimming cost V 5 bases and J 2 bases; bases outside gene matches: 1. Germline CDR1 and CDR2: MNHNY and SVGAGI (reference sequence).

This clone showed up just once. V usage is TRBV7-9 and J usage is TRBJ2-3; D perhaps matches TRBD1 (7 bases). The V and J ends lost 7 bases and 1 base respectively, with 15 bases between them. The CDR3 has 15 residues. Germline CDR1 is SEHNR and CDR2 is FQNEAQ (reference sequence). The CDR3 loop reads CASIPGGFGTDTQYF. CDR3 DNA sequence: TGTGCCAGCATCCCAGGGGGGTTCGGCACAGATACGCAGTATTTT.

This chain connects TRBV27 to TRBJ1-3; 10 bases match TRBD1. V lost 4 bases and J lost 0; bases outside the gene matches: 3. Germline assignment: CDR1 MNHEY and CDR2 SMNVEV (reference sequence). The CDR3 extends over 16 amino acids. Here the CDR3 reads CASSSTGGRSGNTIYF. The CDR3 DNA is TGTGCCAGCAGTTCGACAGGGGGCCGCTCTGGAAACACCATATATTTT.

The chain couples TRBV19 to TRBJ1-1, with a possible D match to TRBD1 (6 bases). Per germline, CDR1 LNHDA and CDR2 SQIVND (reference sequence). V lost 1 base and J lost 7, with 10 bases in between. There are 13 residues in the CDR3. CDR3 DNA: TGTGCCAGTAGTATAGCTGGACAGCTTGAAGCTTTCTTT. It encodes CASSIAGQLEAFF.

The chain uses TRBV29-1 and TRBJ1-1, with D unclear. The CDR3 has 14 residues. Trimming took 0 bases from V and 6 from J, leaving 14 bases between them. Germline V gives CDR1 SQVTM, CDR2 ANQGSEA. The DNA for the CDR3 is TGCAGCGTTGAAGATCGTTACAGCTTACCTGAAGCTTTCTTT. Its protein product is CSVEDRYSLPEAFF.

The V and J genes are TRBV5-6 and TRBJ1-2; weak D call: TRBD1 (6 bases). V lost 0 bases, J lost 3 bases, and 15 bases lay in between. In germline, CDR1 is SGHDT, CDR2 YYEEEE. The CDR3 has 16 residues. CDR3 sequence (DNA): TGTGCCAGCAGCTTGGGTGGGGACACGAACTACTATGGCTACACCTTC. Its translation: CASSLGGDTNYYGYTF. Full variable domain (missing parts from reference TRBV5-6 and TRBJ1-2): DAGVTQSPTHLIKTRGQQVTLRCSPKSGHDTVSWYQQALGQGPQFIFQYYEEEERQRGNFPDRFSGHQFPNYSSELNVNALLLGDSALYLCASSLGGDTNYYGYTFGSGTRLTVV.